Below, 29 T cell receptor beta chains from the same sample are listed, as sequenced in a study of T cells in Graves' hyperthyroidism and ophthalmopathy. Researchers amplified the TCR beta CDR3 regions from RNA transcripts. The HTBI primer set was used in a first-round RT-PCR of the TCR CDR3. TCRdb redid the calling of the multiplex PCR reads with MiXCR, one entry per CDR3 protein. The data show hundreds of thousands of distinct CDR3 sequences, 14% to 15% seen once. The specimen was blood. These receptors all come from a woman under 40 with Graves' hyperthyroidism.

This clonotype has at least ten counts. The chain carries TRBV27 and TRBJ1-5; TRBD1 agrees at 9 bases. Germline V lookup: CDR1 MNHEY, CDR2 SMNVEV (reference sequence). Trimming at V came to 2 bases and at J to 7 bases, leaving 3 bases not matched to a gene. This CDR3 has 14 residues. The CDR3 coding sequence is TGTGCCAGCAGTTTACAACAGGGGGCACAGCCCCAGCATTTT. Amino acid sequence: CASSLQQGAQPQHF.

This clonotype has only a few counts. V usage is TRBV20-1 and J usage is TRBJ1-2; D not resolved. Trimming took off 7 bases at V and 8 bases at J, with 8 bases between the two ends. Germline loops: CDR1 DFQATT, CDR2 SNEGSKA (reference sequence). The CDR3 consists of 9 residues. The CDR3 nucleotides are TGCAGTGACCCCAGCGGCTACACCTTC. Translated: CSDPSGYTF.

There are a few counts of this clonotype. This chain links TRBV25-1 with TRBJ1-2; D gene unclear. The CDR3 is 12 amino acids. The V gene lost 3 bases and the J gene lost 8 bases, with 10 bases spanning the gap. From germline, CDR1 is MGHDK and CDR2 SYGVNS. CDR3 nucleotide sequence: TGTGCCAGCAGTGATCCGGGGAGCGGCTACACCTTC. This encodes CASSDPGSGYTF.

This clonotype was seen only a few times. CDR3 DNA: TGCGCCAGCAGCCAGCCTGGCACCGGGGAGCTGTTTTTT. This codes for CASSQPGTGELFF. The chain has TRBV4-1 and TRBJ2-2; D remains unclear. Between the trimmed V and J ends, which lost 3 bases and 4 bases, there was a span of 6 bases. Germline CDR1 and CDR2: MGHRA and YSYEKL. CDR3 length: 13 amino acids.

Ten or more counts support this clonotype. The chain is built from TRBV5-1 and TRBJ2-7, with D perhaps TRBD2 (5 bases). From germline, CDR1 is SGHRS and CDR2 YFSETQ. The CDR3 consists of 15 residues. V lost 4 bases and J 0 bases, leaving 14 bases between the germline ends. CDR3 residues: CASSMGDGNSYEQYF. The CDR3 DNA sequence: TGCGCCAGCAGCATGGGTGACGGGAACTCCTACGAGCAGTACTTC.

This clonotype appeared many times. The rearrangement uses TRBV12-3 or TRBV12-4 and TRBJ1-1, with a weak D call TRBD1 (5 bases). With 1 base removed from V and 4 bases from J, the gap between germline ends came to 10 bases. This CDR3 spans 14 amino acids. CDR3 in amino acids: CASSLGGGSTEAFF. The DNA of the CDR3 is TGTGCCAGCAGTTTAGGGGGCGGGAGCACTGAAGCTTTCTTT.

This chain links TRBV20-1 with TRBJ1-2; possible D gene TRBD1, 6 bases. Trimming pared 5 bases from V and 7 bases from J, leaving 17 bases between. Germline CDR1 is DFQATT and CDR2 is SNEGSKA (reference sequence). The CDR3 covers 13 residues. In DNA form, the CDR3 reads TGCAGTGCTGACCCGGGGGGCCCTGGTGGCTACACCTTC. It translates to CSADPGGPGGYTF.

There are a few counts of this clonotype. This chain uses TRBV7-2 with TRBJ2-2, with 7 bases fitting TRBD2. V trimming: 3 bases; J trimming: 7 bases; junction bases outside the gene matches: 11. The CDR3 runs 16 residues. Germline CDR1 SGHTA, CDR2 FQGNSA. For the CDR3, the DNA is TGTGCCAGCAGCTTTCTTTCTAGCGGAGGGCTCGGGGAGCTGTTTTTT. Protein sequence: CASSFLSSGGLGELFF.

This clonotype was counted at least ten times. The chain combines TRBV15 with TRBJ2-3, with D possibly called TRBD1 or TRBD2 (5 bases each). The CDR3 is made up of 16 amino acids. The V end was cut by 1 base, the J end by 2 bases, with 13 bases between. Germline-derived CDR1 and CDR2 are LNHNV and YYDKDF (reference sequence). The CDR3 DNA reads TGTGCCACCAGCAGAGGGGGGTCGACTTCCACAGATACGCAGTATTTT. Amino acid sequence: CATSRGGSTSTDTQYF.

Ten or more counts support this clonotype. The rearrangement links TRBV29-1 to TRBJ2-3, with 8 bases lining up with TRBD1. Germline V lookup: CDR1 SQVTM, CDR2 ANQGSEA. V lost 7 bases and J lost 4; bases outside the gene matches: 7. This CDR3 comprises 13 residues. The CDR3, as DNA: TGCAGCGCCTGGGGACAGGTTGCAGATACGCAGTATTTT. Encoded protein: CSAWGQVADTQYF.

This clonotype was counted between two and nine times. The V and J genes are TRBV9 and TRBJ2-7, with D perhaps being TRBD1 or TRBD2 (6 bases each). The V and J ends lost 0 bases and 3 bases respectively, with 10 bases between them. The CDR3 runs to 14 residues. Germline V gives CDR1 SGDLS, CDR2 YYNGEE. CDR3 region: CASSVAEGGYEQYF. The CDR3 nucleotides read TGTGCCAGCAGCGTAGCTGAGGGGGGCTACGAGCAGTACTTC.

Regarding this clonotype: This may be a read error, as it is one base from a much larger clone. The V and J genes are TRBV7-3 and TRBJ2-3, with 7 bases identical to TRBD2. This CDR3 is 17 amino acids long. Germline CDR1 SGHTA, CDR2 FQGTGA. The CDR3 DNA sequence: TGTGCCAGCTCCAAAGGCGCGGGAGTCTTGGGCACAGATACGCGGTATTTT. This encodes CASSKGAGVLGTDTRYF.

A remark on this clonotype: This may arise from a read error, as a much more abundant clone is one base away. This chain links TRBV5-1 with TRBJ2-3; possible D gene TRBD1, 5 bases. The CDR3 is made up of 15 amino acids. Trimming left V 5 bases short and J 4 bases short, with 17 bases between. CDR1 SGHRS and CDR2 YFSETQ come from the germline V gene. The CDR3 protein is CASRNLLPGSDTQYF. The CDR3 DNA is TGCGCCAGCAGAAACCTTTTGCCAGGGTCAGATACGCAGTATTTT.

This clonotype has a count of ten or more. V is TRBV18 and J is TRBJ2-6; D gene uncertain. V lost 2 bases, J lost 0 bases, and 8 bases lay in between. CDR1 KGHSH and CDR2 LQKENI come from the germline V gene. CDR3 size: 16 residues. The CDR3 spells CASSPVYLSGANVLTF. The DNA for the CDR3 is TGTGCCAGCTCACCAGTTTACCTCTCTGGGGCCAACGTCCTGACTTTC.

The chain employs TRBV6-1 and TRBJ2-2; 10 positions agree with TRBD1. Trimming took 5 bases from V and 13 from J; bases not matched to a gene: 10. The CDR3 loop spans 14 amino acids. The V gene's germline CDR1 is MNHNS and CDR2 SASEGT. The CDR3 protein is CASSIRQGAAWLFF. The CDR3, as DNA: TGTGCCAGCAGTATACGACAGGGGGCGGCTTGGCTGTTTTTT.

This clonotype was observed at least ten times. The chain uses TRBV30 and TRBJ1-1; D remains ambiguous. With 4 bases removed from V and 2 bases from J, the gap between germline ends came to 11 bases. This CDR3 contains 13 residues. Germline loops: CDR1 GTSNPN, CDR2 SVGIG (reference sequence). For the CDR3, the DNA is TGTGCCTGGATCTGGCAGGCTAACACTGAAGCTTTCTTT. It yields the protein CAWIWQANTEAFF.

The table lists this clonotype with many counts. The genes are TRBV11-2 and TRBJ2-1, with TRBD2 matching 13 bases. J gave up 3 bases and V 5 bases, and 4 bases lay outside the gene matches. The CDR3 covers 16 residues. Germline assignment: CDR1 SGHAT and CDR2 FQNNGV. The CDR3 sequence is CASSVGLAGVYNEQFF. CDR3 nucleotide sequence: TGTGCCAGCAGCGTAGGACTAGCGGGAGTCTACAATGAGCAGTTCTTC. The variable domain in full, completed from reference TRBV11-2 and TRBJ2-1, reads EAGVAQSPRYKIIEKRQSVAFWCNPISGHATLYWYQQILGQGPKLLIQFQNNGVVDDSQLPKDRFSAERLKGVDSTLKIQPAKLEDSAVYLCASSVGLAGVYNEQFFGPGTRLTVL.

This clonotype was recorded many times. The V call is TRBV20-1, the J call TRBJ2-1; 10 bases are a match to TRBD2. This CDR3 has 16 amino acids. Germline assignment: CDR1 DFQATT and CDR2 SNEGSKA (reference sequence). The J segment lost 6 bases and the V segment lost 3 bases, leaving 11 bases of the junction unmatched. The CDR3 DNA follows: TGCAGTGCTAGTTCCTACCTAGCGGGAGAGGGCAATGAGCAGTTCTTC. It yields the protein CSASSYLAGEGNEQFF.

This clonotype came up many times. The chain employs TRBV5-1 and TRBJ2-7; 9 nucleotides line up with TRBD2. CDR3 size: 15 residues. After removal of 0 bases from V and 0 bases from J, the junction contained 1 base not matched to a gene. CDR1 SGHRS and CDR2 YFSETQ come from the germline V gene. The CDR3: CASSLDSGSSYEQYF. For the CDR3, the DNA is TGCGCCAGCAGCTTGGATAGCGGGAGCTCCTACGAGCAGTACTTC.

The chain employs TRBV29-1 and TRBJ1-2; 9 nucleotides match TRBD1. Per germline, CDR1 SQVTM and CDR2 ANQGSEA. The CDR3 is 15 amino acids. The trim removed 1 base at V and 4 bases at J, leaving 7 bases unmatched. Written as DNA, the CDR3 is TGCAGCGTTGAAGGGACAGGGGACTGGGGCTATGGCTACACCTTC. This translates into CSVEGTGDWGYGYTF.

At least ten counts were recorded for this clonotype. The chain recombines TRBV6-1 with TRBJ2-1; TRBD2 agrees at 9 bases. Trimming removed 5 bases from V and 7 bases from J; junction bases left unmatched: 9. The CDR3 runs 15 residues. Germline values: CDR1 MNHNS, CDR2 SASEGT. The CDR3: CASSPFGGRANEQFF. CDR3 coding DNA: TGTGCCAGCAGTCCCTTCGGCGGGAGGGCAAATGAGCAGTTCTTC.

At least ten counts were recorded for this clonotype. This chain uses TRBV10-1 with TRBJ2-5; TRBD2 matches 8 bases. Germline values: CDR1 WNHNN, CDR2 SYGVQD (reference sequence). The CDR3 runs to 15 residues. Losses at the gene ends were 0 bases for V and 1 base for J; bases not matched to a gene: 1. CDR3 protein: CASSESTSGQETQYF. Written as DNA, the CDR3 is TGCGCCAGCAGTGAGTCCACTAGCGGCCAAGAGACCCAGTACTTC.

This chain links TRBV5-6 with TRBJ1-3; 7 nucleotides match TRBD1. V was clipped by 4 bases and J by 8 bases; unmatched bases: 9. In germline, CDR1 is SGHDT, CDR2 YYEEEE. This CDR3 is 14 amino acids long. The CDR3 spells CASSAQGGEDTIYF. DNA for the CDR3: TGTGCCAGCAGCGCCCAAGGGGGCGAGGACACCATATATTTT.

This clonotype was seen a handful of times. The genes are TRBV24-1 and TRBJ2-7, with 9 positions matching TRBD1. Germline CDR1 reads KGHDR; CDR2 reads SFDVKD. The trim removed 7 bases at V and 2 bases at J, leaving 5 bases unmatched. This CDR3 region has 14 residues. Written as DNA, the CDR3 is TGTGCCACCAGGCTGGGACAGGGCACCTACGAGCAGTACTTC. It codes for CATRLGQGTYEQYF.

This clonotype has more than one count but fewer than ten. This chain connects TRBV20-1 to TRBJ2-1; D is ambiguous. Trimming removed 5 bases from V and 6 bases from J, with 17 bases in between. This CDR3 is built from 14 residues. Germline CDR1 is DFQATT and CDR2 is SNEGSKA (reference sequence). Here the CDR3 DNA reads TGCAGTGCTCCCCGGGCCAACTCCGGCAATGAGCAGTTCTTC. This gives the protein CSAPRANSGNEQFF.

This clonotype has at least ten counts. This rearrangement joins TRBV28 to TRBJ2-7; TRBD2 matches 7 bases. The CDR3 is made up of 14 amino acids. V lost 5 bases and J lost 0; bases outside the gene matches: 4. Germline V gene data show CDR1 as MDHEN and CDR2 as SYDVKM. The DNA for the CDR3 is TGTGCCAGCAGTCAGCCTAGCGGCTCCTACGAGCAGTACTTC. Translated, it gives CASSQPSGSYEQYF. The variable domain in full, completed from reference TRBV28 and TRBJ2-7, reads DVKVTQSSRYLVKRTGEKVFLECVQDMDHENMFWYRQDPGLGLRLIYFSYDVKMKEKGDIPEGYSVSREKKERFSLILESASTNQTSMYLCASSQPSGSYEQYFGPGTRLTVT.

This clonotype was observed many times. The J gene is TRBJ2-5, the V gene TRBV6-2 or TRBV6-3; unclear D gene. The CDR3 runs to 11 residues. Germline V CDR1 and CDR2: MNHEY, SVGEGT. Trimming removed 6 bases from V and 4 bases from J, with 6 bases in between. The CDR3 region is CASSRRETQYF. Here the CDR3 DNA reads TGTGCCAGCAGCCGTAGAGAGACCCAGTACTTC.

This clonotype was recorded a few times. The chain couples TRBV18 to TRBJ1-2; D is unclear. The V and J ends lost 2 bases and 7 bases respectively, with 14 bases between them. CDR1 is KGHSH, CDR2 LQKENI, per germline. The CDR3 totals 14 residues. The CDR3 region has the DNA TGTGCCAGCTCACCAGGCCGGGTCCCCGGTGGCTACACCTTC. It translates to CASSPGRVPGGYTF.

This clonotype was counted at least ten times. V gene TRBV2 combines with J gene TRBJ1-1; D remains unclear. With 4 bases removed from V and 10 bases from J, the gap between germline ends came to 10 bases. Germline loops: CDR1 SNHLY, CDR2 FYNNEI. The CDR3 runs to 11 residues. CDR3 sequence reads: CASSGSAGAFF. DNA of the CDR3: TGTGCCAGCAGTGGATCGGCGGGAGCTTTCTTT.